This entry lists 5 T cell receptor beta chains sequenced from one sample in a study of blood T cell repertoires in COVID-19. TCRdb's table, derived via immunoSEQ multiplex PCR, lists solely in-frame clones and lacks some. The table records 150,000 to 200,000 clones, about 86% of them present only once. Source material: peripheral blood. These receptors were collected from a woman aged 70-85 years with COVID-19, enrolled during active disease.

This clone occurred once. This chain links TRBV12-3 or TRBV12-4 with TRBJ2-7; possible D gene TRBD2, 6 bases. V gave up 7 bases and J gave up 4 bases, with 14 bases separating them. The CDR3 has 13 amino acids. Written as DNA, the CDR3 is TGTGCCAGCACCCCCGGAGGGATTTACGAGCAGTACTTC. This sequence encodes CASTPGGIYEQYF.

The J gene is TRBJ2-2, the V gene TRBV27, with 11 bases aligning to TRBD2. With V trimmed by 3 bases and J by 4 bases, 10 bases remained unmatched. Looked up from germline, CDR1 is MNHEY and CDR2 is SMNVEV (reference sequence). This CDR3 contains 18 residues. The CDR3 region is CASSLAPRLAGGTGELFF. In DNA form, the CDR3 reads TGTGCCAGCAGTTTGGCCCCACGGCTAGCGGGAGGCACCGGGGAGCTGTTTTTT.

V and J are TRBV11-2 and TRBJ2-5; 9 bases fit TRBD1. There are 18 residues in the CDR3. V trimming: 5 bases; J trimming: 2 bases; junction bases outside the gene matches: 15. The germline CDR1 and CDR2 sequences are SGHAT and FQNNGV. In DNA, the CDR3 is TGTGCCAGCAGCCGAGGAGACCCGGGACAGGGCCTACAAGAGACCCAGTACTTC. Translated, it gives CASSRGDPGQGLQETQYF.

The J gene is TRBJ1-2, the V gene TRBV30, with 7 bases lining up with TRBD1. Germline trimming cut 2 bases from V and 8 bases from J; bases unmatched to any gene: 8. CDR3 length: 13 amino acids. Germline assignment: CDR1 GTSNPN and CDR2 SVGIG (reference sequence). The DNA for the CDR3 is TGTGCCTGGAGTCCAAAGGGGGCGGGGGGCTACACCTTC. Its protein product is CAWSPKGAGGYTF.

CDR3 sequence: CASSFGGSGEPQHF. The CDR3 nucleotides are TGTGCCAGCAGCTTTGGGGGTTCGGGGGAGCCCCAGCATTTT. The chain employs TRBV5-4 and TRBJ1-5, with D possibly matching TRBD1 (5 bases). V lost 2 bases to trimming and J lost 8 bases, with 14 bases between them. CDR1 and CDR2 from the germline V gene are SGHNT and YYREEE (reference sequence). This CDR3 has 14 amino acids.